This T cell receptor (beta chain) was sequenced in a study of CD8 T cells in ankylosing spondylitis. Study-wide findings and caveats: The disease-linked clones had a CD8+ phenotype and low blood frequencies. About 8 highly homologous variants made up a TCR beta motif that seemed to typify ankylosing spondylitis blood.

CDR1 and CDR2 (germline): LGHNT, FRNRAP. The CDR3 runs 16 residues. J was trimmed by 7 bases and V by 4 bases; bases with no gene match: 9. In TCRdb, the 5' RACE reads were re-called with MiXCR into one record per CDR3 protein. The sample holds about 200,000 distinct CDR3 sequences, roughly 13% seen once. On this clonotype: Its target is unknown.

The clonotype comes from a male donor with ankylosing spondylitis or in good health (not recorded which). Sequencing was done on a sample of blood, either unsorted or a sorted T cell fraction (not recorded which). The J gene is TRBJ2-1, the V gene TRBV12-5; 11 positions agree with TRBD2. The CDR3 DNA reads TGTGCTAGTGGTTCCTTAGCGGGAGGGCCGGGGAATGAGCAGTTCTTC. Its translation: CASGSLAGGPGNEQFF.